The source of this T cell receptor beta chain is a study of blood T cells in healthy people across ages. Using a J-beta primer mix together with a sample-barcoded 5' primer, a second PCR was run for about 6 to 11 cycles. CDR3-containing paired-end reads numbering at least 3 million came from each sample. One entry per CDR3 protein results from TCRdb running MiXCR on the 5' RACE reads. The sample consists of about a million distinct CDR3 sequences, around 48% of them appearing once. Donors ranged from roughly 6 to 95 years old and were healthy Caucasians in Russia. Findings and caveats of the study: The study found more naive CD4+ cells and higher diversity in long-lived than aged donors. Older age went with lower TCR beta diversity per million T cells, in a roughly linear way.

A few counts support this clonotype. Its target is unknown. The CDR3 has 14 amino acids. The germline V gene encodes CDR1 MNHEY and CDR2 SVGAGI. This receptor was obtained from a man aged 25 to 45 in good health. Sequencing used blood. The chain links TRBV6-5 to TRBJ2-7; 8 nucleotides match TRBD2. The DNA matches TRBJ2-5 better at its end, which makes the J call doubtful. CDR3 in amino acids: CASTPAAGAETQYF. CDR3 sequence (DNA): TGTGCCAGCACCCCTGCAGCGGGGGCAGAGACCCAGTACTTC.